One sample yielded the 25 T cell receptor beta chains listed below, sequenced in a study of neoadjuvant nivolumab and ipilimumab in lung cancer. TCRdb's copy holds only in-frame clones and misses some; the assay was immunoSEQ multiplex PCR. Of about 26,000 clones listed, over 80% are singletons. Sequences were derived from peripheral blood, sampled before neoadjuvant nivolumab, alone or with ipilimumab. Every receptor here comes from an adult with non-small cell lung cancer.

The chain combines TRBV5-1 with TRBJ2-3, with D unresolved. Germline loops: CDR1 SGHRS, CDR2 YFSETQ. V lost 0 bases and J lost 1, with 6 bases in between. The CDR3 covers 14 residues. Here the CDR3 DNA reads TGCGCCAGCAGCTTGGTTCCGGGCACAGATACGCAGTATTTT. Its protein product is CASSLVPGTDTQYF.

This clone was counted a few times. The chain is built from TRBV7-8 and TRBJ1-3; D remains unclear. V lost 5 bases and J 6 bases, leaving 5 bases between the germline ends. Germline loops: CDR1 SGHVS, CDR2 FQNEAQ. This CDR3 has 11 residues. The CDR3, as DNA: TGTGCCAGCAGCGTTGAAAACACCATATATTTT. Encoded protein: CASSVENTIYF.

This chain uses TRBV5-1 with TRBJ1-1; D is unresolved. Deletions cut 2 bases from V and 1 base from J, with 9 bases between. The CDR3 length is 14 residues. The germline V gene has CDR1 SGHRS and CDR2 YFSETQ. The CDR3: CASSFDGSNTEAFF. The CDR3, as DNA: TGCGCCAGCAGCTTCGATGGGTCGAACACTGAAGCTTTCTTT.

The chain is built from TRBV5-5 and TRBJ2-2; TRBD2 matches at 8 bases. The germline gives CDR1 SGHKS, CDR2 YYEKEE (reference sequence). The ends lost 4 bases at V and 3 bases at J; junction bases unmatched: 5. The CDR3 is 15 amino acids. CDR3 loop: CASSGAGVDTGELFF. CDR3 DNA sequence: TGTGCCAGCAGCGGAGCGGGGGTAGACACCGGGGAGCTGTTTTTT.

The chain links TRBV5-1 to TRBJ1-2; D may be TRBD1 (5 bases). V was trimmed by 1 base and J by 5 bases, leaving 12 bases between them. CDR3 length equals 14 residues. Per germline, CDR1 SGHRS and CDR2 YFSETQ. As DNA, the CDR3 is TGCGCCAGCAGCTTGAAGCAGGGCAATTATGGCTACACCTTC. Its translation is CASSLKQGNYGYTF.

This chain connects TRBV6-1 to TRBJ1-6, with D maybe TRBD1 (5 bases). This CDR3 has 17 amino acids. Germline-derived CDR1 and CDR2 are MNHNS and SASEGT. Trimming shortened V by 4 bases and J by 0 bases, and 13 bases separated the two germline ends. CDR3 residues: CASSATVISSYNSPLHF. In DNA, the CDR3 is TGTGCCAGCAGTGCGACAGTGATCAGCTCCTATAATTCACCCCTCCACTTT.

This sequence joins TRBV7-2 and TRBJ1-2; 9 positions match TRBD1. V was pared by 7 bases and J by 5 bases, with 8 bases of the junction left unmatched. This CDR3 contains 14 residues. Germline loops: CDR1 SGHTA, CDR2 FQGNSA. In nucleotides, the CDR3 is TGTGCCAGCACTCCCCGGACAGGGGCTTATGGCTACACCTTC. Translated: CASTPRTGAYGYTF.

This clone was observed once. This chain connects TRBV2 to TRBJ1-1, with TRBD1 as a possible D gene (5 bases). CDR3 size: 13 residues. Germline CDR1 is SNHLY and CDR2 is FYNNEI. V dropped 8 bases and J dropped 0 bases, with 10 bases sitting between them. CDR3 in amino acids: CASDGGVNTEAFF. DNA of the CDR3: TGTGCCAGCGACGGGGGGGTGAACACTGAAGCTTTCTTT.

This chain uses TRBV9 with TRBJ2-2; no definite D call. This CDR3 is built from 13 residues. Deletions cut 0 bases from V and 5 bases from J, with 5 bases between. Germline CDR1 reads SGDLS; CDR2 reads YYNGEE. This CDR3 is CASSVVETGELFF. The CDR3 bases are TGTGCCAGCAGCGTAGTGGAGACCGGGGAGCTGTTTTTT.

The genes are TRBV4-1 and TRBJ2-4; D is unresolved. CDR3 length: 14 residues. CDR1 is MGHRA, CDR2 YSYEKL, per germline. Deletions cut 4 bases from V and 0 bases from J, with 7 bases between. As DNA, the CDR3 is TGCGCCAGCAGCCCAGTAGCAGCCAAAAACATTCAGTACTTC. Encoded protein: CASSPVAAKNIQYF.

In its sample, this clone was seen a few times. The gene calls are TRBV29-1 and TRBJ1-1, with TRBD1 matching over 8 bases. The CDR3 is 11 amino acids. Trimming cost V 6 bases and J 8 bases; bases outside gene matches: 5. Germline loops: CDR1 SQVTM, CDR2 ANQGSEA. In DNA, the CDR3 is TGCAGCGTGGTGGGACAGGCCGAAGCTTTCTTT. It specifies CSVVGQAEAFF.

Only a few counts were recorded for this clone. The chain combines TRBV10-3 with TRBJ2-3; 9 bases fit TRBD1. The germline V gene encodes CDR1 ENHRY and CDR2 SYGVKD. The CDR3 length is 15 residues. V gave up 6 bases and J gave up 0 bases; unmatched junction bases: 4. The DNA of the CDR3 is TGTGCCATCAGGGGGACAGGGAAAAGCACAGATACGCAGTATTTT. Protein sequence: CAIRGTGKSTDTQYF.

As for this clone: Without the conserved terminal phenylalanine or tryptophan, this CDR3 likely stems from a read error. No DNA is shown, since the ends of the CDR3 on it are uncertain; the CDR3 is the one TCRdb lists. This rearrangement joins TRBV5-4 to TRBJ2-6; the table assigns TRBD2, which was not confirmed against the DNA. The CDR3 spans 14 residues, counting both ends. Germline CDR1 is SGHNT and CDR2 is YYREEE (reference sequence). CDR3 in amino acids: CASNGGVPDKVGPT.

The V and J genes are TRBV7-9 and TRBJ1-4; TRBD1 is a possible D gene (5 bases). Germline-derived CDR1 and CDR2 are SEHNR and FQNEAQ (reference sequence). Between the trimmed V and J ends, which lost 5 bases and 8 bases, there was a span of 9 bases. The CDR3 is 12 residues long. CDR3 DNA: TGTGCCAGCAGCCAGGGACGAGAAAAACTGTTTTTT. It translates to CASSQGREKLFF.

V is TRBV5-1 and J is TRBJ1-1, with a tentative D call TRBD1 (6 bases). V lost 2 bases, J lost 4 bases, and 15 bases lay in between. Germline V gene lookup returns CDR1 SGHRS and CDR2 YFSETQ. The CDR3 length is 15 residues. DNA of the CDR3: TGCGCCAGCAGCTTATATGCCGGGGGCGTCACTGAAGCTTTCTTT. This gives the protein CASSLYAGGVTEAFF.

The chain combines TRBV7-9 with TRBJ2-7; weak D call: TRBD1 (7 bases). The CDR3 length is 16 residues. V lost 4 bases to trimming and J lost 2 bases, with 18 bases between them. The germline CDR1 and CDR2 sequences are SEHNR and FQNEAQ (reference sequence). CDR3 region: CASSSDREAIPYEQYF. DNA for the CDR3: TGTGCCAGCAGCTCCGACAGGGAGGCAATCCCCTACGAGCAGTACTTC.

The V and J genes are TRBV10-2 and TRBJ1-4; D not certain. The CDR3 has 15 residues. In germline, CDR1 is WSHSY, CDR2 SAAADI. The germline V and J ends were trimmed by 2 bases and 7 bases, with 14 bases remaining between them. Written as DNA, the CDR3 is TGCGCCAGCAGTGAGGGTTTCATGAACAGTGAAAAACTGTTTTTT. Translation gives CASSEGFMNSEKLFF.

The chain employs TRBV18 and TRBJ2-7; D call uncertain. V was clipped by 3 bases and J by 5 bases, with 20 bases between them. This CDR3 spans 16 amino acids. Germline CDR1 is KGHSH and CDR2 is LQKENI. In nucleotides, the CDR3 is TGTGCCAGCTCACCGCCCATTAGGACCGCAATCAACGAGCAGTACTTC. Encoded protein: CASSPPIRTAINEQYF.

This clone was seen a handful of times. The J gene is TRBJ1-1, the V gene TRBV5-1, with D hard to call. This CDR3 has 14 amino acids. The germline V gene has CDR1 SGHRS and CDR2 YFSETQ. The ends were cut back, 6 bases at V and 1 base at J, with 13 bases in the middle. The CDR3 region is CASTDPGENTEAFF. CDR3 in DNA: TGCGCCAGCACAGACCCGGGTGAGAACACTGAAGCTTTCTTT.

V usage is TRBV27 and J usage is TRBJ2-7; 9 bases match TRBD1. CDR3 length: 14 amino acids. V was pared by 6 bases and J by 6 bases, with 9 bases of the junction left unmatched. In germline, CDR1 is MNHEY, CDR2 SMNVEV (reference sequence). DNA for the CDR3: TGTGCCAGCAGCCGGGACAGGGTTTCTGGCGAGCAGTACTTC. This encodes CASSRDRVSGEQYF.

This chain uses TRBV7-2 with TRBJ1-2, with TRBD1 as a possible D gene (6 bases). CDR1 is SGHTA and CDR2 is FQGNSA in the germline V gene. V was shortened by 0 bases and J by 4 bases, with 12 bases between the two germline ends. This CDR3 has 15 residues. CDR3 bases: TGTGCCAGCAGCTTAGCTCCCCAGGGGCCCTATGGCTACACCTTC. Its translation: CASSLAPQGPYGYTF.

In DNA, the CDR3 is TGTGCCAGCAGCGCGGACGGATCCAATCAGCCCCAGCATTTT. Its translation: CASSADGSNQPQHF. This chain connects TRBV9 to TRBJ1-5; D ambiguous. V was pared by 3 bases and J by 3 bases, with 10 bases between. The CDR3 contains 14 residues. Germline CDR1 and CDR2: SGDLS and YYNGEE. Filled out from reference TRBV9 and TRBJ1-5, the complete variable domain reads DSGVTQTPKHLITATGQRVTLRCSPRSGDLSVYWYQQSLDQGLQFLIQYYNGEERAKGNILERFSAQQFPDLHSELNLSSLELGDSALYFCASSADGSNQPQHFGDGTRLSIL.

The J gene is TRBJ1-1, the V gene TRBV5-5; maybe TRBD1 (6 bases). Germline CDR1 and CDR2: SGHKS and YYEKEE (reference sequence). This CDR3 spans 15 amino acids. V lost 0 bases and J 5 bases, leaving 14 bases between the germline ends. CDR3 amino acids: CASSLEEGVLTEAFF. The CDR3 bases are TGTGCCAGCAGCTTGGAGGAGGGGGTTTTAACTGAAGCTTTCTTT. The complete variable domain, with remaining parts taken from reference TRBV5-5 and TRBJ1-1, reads DAGVTQSPTHLIKTRGQQVTLRCSPISGHKSVSWYQQVLGQGPQFIFQYYEKEERGRGNFPDRFSARQFPNYSSELNVNALLLGDSALYLCASSLEEGVLTEAFFGQGTRLTVV.

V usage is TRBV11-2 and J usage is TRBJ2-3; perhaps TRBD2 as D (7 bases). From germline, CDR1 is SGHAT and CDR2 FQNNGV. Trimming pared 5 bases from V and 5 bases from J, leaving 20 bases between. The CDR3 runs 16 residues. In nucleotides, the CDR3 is TGTGCCAGCAGCCCCGGGGGGCGGGGTGTTGGAGATACGCAGTATTTT. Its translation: CASSPGGRGVGDTQYF.

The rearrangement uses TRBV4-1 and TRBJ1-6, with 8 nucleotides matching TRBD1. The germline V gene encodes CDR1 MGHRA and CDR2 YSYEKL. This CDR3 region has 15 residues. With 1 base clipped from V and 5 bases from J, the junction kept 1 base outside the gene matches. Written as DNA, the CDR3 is TGCGCCAGCAGCCAAGCGGACAGGGATAATTCACCCCTCCACTTT. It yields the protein CASSQADRDNSPLHF.